Below, 21 T cell receptor beta chains from the same sample are listed, as sequenced in a study of blood T cells in healthy people across ages. Primed by a sample-barcoded 5' primer and a J-beta primer mix, a second PCR proceeded for 7 to 11 cycles. Each CDR3 protein is one row after TCRdb ran MiXCR on the 5' RACE reads. This table holds around 800,000 distinct CDR3 sequences, roughly 44% found once. Sequencing was carried out using blood. The receptors come from a man aged 60 to 69 in good health.

The chain recombines TRBV7-2 with TRBJ2-4, with D uncertain. The DNA end is more similar to TRBJ2-7, so the J call may be wrong. This CDR3 region has 13 residues. The germline V gene has CDR1 SGHTA and CDR2 FQGNSA. CDR3 residues: CASSDGPPYEQYF. Here the CDR3 DNA reads TGTGCCAGCAGCGACGGGCCTCCCTACGAGCAGTACTTC.

This clonotype was counted between two and nine times. The chain carries TRBV7-9 and TRBJ1-6, with D possibly being TRBD1 (5 bases). Germline loops: CDR1 SEHNR, CDR2 FQNEAQ (reference sequence). This CDR3 comprises 15 residues. V was trimmed by 4 bases and J by 7 bases, leaving 14 bases between them. The CDR3 sequence: CASSSQGVGNSPLHF. The CDR3 DNA follows: TGTGCCAGCAGCTCCCAAGGGGTTGGGAATTCACCCCTCCACTTT.

For this clonotype: One junction end does not reproduce the germline sequence, and a read error may be involved. The chain uses TRBV29-1 and TRBJ2-5, with D possibly TRBD2 on 6 matching bases. This CDR3 is built from 12 residues. Germline V gene lookup returns CDR1 SQVTM and CDR2 ANQGSEA. The CDR3 sequence: CSVAQDRGTRYF. In DNA, the CDR3 is TGCAGCGTTGCTCAGGATCGGGGGACCCGGTACTTC.

Note on this clonotype: The junction departs from the called germline gene at one end, perhaps through a read error. CDR3 sequence reads: CACRYYTGLEQYF. CDR3 coding DNA: TGTGCCTGCAGGTACTACACAGGGCTAGAGCAGTACTTC. The rearrangement joins TRBV7-2 to TRBJ2-5, with a possible D match to TRBD1 (6 bases). Germline CDR1 SGHTA, CDR2 FQGNSA. The CDR3 spans 13 residues.

The table lists this clonotype with a few counts. The V call is TRBV7-8, the J call TRBJ2-1, with a possible D match to TRBD2 (6 bases). Germline CDR1 reads SGHVS; CDR2 reads FQNEAQ. V lost 4 bases, J lost 7 bases, and 17 bases lay in between. This CDR3 is built from 15 residues. CDR3 loop: CASSSGVPRGNEQFF. CDR3 nucleotides: TGTGCCAGCAGCTCCGGGGTTCCTCGGGGGAATGAGCAGTTCTTC.

This rearrangement joins TRBV7-2 to TRBJ2-5, with D possibly being TRBD2 (7 bases). CDR1 is SGHTA and CDR2 is FQGNSA in the germline V gene. The V end lost 4 bases, the J end lost 1 base, and 22 bases lay between the germline ends. The CDR3 totals 18 residues. CDR3 loop: CASSSFPRSRGGQETQYF. DNA for the CDR3: TGTGCCAGCAGCTCCTTCCCCCGTTCGAGGGGGGGCCAAGAGACCCAGTACTTC.

The chain couples TRBV5-1 to TRBJ2-3; tentative D call: TRBD1 (5 bases). The CDR3 runs 15 residues. Germline values: CDR1 SGHRS, CDR2 YFSETQ. The ends were cut back, 4 bases at V and 4 bases at J, with 16 bases in the middle. CDR3 in amino acids: CASSQGWSFADTQYF. The CDR3 nucleotides are TGCGCCAGCAGCCAGGGCTGGAGTTTCGCAGATACGCAGTATTTT.

The V call is TRBV10-3, the J call TRBJ2-3, with TRBD2 matching over 8 bases. V dropped 2 bases and J dropped 2; count of bases not matched to a gene: 12. The CDR3 extends over 18 amino acids. CDR1 is ENHRY, CDR2 SYGVKD, per germline. The CDR3 region has the DNA TGTGCCATCAGTGAGGGGTCCGTAGCGGGGCGTCTCACAGATACGCAGTATTTT. It codes for CAISEGSVAGRLTDTQYF.

The chain carries TRBV5-1 and TRBJ2-3; possibly TRBD1 for D (5 bases). CDR3 length: 16 residues. The germline V and J ends were trimmed by 4 bases and 6 bases, with 21 bases remaining between them. Germline values: CDR1 SGHRS, CDR2 YFSETQ. CDR3 sequence reads: CASSPGYDYSSDTQYF. The DNA of the CDR3 is TGCGCCAGCAGCCCAGGGTATGATTATTCTTCGGATACGCAGTATTTT.

The chain uses TRBV14 and TRBJ1-2; D call uncertain. Germline V gene lookup returns CDR1 SGHDN and CDR2 FVKESK. V was clipped by 0 bases and J by 5 bases, with 7 bases between them. The CDR3 contains 13 residues. The CDR3 DNA is TGTGCCAGCAGCCAAGAAATGGGGTATGGCTACACCTTC. This encodes CASSQEMGYGYTF.

This clonotype was seen only once. This chain's CDR3 is CATSQGGATYEQYF. The CDR3 coding sequence is TGTGCCACCAGCCAGGGGGGAGCCACCTACGAGCAGTACTTC. The V and J genes are TRBV24-1 and TRBJ2-7; possible D gene TRBD1, 7 bases. Between the trimmed V and J ends, which lost 7 bases and 2 bases, there was a span of 14 bases. CDR3 length equals 14 residues. Germline CDR1 is KGHDR and CDR2 is SFDVKD.

The chain combines TRBV3-1 with TRBJ1-5; D is possibly TRBD1 (6 bases). From germline, CDR1 is LGHDT and CDR2 YNNKEL (reference sequence). The CDR3 contains 14 residues. V was pared by 3 bases and J by 5 bases, with 11 bases between. This CDR3 is CASSQGAIDQPQHF. In nucleotides, the CDR3 is TGTGCCAGCAGCCAGGGGGCTATCGATCAGCCCCAGCATTTT.

In its sample, this clonotype was seen a few times. The genes are TRBV6-5 and TRBJ2-7, with 8 nucleotides matching TRBD2. CDR3 length: 15 residues. V gave up 6 bases and J gave up 1 base; unmatched junction bases: 8. Germline lookup yields CDR1 MNHEY and CDR2 SVGAGI. The CDR3 protein is CASRRTGTRSYEQYF. The CDR3 DNA follows: TGTGCCAGCAGACGCACCGGGACTAGGTCCTACGAGCAGTACTTC.

The J gene is TRBJ2-7, the V gene TRBV6-2 or TRBV6-3; D might be TRBD1 or TRBD2, each matching 5 bases. CDR3 size: 12 residues. Germline lookup yields CDR1 MNHEY and CDR2 SVGEGT. V was clipped by 4 bases and J by 8 bases, with 12 bases between them. CDR3 residues: CASSSPGTKQYF. DNA for the CDR3: TGTGCCAGCAGTTCTCCAGGGACCAAGCAGTACTTC.

The chain is built from TRBV20-1 and TRBJ1-6; no reliable D call. Germline V gene sequence: CDR1 DFQATT, CDR2 SNEGSKA (reference sequence). This CDR3 contains 16 residues. V was trimmed by 0 bases and J by 0 bases, leaving 9 bases between them. The CDR3 spells CSAREQTSSYNSPLHF. CDR3 DNA: TGCAGTGCTAGAGAACAAACGAGCTCCTATAATTCACCCCTCCACTTT.

The chain joins TRBV4-1 to TRBJ1-1, with a weak D call TRBD1 (5 bases). V lost 1 base and J lost 6, with 9 bases in between. Germline V gene lookup returns CDR1 MGHRA and CDR2 YSYEKL. The CDR3 is made up of 13 amino acids. CDR3 protein: CASSQGGSAEAFF. The CDR3 DNA reads as TGCGCCAGCAGCCAAGGGGGCAGTGCTGAAGCTTTCTTT.

With regard to this clonotype: An end of the junction differs from the germline gene, which may be a read error. The J gene is TRBJ2-1, the V gene TRBV14; D is perhaps TRBD1 (7 bases). The CDR3 sequence is 14 residues long. Germline-derived CDR1 and CDR2 are SGHDN and FVKESK. The CDR3 reads CVSSRGRGVLEQFF. The CDR3 nucleotides read TGTGTCAGCAGCCGGGGCAGGGGGGTACTTGAGCAGTTCTTC.

V gene TRBV30 combines with J gene TRBJ2-7, with D possibly TRBD1 on 6 matching bases. CDR3 size: 14 residues. CDR1 and CDR2 (germline): GTSNPN, SVGIG (reference sequence). The V gene lost 3 bases and the J gene lost 1 base, with 13 bases spanning the gap. CDR3 protein: CAWRSGQISYEQYF. As DNA, the CDR3 is TGTGCCTGGAGATCAGGACAGATTTCCTACGAGCAGTACTTC.

This clonotype turned up a few times. J is TRBJ1-1 and V is TRBV7-2, with D uncertain. Trimming removed 6 bases at V and 4 bases at J, with 12 bases between. The V gene's germline CDR1 is SGHTA and CDR2 FQGNSA. This CDR3 contains 13 residues. CDR3 sequence (DNA): TGTGCCAGCAGTTATGCGGGAGGCACTGAAGCTTTCTTT. As protein: CASSYAGGTEAFF.

This sequence joins TRBV20-1 and TRBJ1-6; 7 bases line up with TRBD1. Germline lookup yields CDR1 DFQATT and CDR2 SNEGSKA (reference sequence). This CDR3 is built from 15 residues. Trimming took 2 bases from V and 4 from J; bases not matched to a gene: 5. The CDR3 region is CSARPGQAYNSPLHF. DNA of the CDR3: TGCAGTGCTAGACCTGGACAGGCGTATAATTCACCCCTCCACTTT.

In this sample, this clonotype turned up a few times. J is TRBJ2-7 and V is TRBV28; either TRBD1 or TRBD2 may supply D (7 bases each). V lost 5 bases and J lost 3, with 29 bases in between. Per the germline V gene, CDR1 is MDHEN and CDR2 is SYDVKM. This CDR3 comprises 19 residues. The CDR3 reads CASSPAPTPGGVLIYEQYF. In nucleotides, the CDR3 is TGTGCCAGCAGTCCCGCACCGACCCCAGGGGGGGTCCTAATCTACGAGCAGTACTTC.